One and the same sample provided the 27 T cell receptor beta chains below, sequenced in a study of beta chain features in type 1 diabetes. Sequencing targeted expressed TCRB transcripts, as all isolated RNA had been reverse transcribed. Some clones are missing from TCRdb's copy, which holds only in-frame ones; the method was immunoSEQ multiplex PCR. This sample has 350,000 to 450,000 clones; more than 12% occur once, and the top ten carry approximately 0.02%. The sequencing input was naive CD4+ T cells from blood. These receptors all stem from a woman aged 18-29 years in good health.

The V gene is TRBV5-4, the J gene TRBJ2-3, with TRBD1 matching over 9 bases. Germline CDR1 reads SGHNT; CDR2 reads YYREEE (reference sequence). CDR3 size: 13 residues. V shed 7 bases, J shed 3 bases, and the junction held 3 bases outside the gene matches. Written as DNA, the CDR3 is TGTGCCAGCCAGACAGGGGGAACAGATACGCAGTATTTT. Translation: CASQTGGTDTQYF.

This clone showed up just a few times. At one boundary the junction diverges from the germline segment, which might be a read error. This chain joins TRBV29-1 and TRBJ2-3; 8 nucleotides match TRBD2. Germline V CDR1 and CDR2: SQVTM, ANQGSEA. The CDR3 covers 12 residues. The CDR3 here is CSGLASADTQYF. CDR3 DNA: TGTTCCGGACTAGCCTCAGCAGATACGCAGTATTTT.

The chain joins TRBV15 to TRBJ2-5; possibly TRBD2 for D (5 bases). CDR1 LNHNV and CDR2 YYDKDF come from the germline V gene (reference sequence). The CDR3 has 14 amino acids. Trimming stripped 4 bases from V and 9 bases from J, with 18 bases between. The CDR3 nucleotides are TGTGCCACCAGCATCCGAGGGCCCCATCCACCCCAGTACTTC. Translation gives CATSIRGPHPPQYF.

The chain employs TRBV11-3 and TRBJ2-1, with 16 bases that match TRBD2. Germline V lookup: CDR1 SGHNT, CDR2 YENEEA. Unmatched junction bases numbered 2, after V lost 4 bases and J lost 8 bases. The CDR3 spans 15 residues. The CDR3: CASSSGLAGGYEQFF. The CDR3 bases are TGTGCCAGCAGCTCGGGACTAGCGGGAGGGTATGAGCAGTTCTTC.

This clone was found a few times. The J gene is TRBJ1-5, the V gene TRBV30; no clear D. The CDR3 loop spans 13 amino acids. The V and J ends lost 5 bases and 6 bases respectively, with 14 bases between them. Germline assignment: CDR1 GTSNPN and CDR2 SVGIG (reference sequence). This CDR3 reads CAWGLGIGQPQHF. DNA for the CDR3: TGTGCCTGGGGGCTCGGGATCGGTCAGCCCCAGCATTTT.

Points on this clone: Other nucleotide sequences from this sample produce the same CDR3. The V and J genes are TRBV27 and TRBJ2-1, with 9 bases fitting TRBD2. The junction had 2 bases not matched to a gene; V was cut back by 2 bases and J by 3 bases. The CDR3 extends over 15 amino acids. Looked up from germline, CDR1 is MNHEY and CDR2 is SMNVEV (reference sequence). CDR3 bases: TGTGCCAGCAGTTTAAGACTAGCGGTCTACAATGAGCAGTTCTTC. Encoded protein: CASSLRLAVYNEQFF.

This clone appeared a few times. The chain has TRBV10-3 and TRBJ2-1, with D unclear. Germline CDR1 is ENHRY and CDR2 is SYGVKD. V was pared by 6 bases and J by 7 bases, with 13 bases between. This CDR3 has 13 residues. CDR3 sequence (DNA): TGTGCCATCAGGACCTTGGAGATTAATGAGCAGTTCTTC. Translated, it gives CAIRTLEINEQFF.

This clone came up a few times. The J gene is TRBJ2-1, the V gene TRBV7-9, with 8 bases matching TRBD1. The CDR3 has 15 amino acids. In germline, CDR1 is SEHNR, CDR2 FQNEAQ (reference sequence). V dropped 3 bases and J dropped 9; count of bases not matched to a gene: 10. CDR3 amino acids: CASSLADRVNGEQFF. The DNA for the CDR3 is TGTGCCAGCAGCTTGGCGGACAGGGTGAACGGTGAGCAGTTCTTC.

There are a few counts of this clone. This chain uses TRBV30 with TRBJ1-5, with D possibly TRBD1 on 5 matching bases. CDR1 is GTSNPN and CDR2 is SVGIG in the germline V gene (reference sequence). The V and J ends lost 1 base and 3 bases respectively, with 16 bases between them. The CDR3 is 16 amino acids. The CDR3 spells CAWSDNSRAFNQPQHF. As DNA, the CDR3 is TGTGCCTGGAGTGATAATTCCAGGGCCTTCAATCAGCCCCAGCATTTT. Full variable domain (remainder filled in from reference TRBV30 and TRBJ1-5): SQTIHQWPATLVQPVGSPLSLECTVEGTSNPNLYWYRQAAGRGLQLLFYSVGIGQISSEVPQNLSASRPQDRQFILSSKKLLLSDSGFYLCAWSDNSRAFNQPQHFGDGTRLSIL.

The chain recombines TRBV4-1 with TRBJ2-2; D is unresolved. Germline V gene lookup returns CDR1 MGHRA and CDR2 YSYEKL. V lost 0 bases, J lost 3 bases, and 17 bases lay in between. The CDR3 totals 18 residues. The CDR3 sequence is CASSQDLTAQLDTGELFF. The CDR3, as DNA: TGCGCCAGCAGCCAAGATCTTACAGCCCAACTTGACACCGGGGAGCTGTTTTTT.

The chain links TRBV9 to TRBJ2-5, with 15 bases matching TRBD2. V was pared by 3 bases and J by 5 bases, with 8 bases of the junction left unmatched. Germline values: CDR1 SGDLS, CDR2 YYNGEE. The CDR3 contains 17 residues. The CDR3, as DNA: TGTGCCAGCAGCGCGGGACTAGCGGGAGGCCCCGGGGAGACCCAGTACTTC. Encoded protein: CASSAGLAGGPGETQYF.

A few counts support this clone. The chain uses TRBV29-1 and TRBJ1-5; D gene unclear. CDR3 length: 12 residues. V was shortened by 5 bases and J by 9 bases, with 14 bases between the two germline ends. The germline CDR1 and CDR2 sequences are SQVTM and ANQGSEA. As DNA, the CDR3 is TGCAGCGTTATAAATGGCGGAGGGCCCCAGCATTTT. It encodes CSVINGGGPQHF.

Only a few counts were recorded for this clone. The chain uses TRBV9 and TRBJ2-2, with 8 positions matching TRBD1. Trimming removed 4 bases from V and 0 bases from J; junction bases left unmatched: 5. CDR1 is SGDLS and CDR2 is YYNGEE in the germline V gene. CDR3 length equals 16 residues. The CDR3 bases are TGTGCCAGCAGCACGCGGACAGGGTCGAACACCGGGGAGCTGTTTTTT. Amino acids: CASSTRTGSNTGELFF. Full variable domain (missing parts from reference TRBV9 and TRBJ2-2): DSGVTQTPKHLITATGQRVTLRCSPRSGDLSVYWYQQSLDQGLQFLIQYYNGEERAKGNILERFSAQQFPDLHSELNLSSLELGDSALYFCASSTRTGSNTGELFFGEGSRLTVL.

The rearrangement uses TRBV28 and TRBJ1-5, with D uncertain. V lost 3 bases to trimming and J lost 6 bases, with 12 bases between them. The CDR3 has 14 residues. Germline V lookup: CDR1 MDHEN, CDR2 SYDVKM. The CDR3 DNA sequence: TGTGCCAGCAGTTTGCTCCCCCCCAGTCAGCCCCAGCATTTT. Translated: CASSLLPPSQPQHF.

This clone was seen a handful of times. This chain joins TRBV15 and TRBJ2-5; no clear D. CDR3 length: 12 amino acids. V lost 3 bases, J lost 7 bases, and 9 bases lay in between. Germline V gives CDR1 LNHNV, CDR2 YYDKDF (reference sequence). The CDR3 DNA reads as TGTGCCACCAGCAGGCACCCCGGGACCCAGTACTTC. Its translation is CATSRHPGTQYF. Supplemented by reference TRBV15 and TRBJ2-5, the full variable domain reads DAMVIQNPRYQVTQFGKPVTLSCSQTLNHNVMYWYQQKSSQAPKLLFHYYDKDFNNEADTPDNFQSRRPNTSFCFLDIRSPGLGDTAMYLCATSRHPGTQYFGPGTRLLVL.

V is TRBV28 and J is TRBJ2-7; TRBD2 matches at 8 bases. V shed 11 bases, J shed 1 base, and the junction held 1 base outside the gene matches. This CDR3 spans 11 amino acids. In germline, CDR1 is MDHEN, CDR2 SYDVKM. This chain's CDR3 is CAASGSYEQYF. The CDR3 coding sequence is TGTGCCGCTAGCGGGTCCTACGAGCAGTACTTC. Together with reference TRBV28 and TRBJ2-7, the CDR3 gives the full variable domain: DVKVTQSSRYLVKRTGEKVFLECVQDMDHENMFWYRQDPGLGLRLIYFSYDVKMKEKGDIPEGYSVSREKKERFSLILESASTNQTSMYLCAASGSYEQYFGPGTRLTVT.

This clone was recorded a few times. CDR3 region: CAWGGQDRRIQYF. In nucleotides, the CDR3 is TGTGCCTGGGGGGGCCAGGATCGGCGCATTCAGTACTTC. The chain combines TRBV30 with TRBJ2-4, with a tentative D call TRBD1 (6 bases). V was trimmed by 5 bases and J by 9 bases, leaving 17 bases between them. Germline V lookup: CDR1 GTSNPN, CDR2 SVGIG (reference sequence). This CDR3 region has 13 residues. Full variable domain (rest looked up from reference TRBV30 and TRBJ2-4): SQTIHQWPATLVQPVGSPLSLECTVEGTSNPNLYWYRQAAGRGLQLLFYSVGIGQISSEVPQNLSASRPQDRQFILSSKKLLLSDSGFYLCAWGGQDRRIQYFGAGTRLSVL.

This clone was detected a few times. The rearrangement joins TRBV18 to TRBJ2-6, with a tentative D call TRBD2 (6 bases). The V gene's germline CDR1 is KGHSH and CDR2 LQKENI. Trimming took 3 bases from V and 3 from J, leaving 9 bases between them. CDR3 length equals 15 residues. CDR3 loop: CASSPGEDGANVLTF. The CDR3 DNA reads TGTGCCAGCTCACCGGGGGAGGATGGGGCCAACGTCCTGACTTTC.

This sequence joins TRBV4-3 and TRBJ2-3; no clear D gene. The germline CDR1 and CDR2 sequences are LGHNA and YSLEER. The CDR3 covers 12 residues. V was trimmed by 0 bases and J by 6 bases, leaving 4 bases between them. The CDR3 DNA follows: TGCGCCAGCAGCCAAGAACACGATACGCAGTATTTT. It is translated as CASSQEHDTQYF.

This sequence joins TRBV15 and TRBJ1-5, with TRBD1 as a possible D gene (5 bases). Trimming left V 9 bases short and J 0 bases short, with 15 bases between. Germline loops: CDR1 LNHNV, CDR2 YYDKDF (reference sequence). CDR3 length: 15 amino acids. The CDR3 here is CATGKGGASNQPQHF. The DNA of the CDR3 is TGTGCCACTGGGAAGGGCGGGGCTAGCAATCAGCCCCAGCATTTT. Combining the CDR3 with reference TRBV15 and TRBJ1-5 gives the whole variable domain DAMVIQNPRYQVTQFGKPVTLSCSQTLNHNVMYWYQQKSSQAPKLLFHYYDKDFNNEADTPDNFQSRRPNTSFCFLDIRSPGLGDTAMYLCATGKGGASNQPQHFGDGTRLSIL.

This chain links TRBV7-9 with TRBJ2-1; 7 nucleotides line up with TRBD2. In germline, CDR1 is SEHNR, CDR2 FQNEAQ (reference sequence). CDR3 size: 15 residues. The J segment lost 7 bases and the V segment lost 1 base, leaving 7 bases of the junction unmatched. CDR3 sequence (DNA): TGTGCCAGCAGCTTAGTTCCGGGACTAAGTAATGAGCAGTTCTTC. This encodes CASSLVPGLSNEQFF.

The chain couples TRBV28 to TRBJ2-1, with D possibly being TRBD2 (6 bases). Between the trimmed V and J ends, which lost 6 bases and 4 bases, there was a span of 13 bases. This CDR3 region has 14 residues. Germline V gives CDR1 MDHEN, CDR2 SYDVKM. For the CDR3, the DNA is TGTGCCAGCAGCTCACACGCGGGATACAATGAGCAGTTCTTC. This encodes CASSSHAGYNEQFF.

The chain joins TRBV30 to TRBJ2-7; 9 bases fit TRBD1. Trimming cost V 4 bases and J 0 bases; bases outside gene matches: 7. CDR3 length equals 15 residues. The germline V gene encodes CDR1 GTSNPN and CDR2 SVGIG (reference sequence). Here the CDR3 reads CAWTTGQGPSYEQYF. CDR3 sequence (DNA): TGTGCCTGGACAACTGGACAGGGGCCCTCCTACGAGCAGTACTTC.

The CDR3 DNA reads TGTGCCAGTAGTATGGACAGGGACAGGATCTATGGCTACACCTTC. Protein: CASSMDRDRIYGYTF. The chain uses TRBV19 and TRBJ1-2; 8 bases are shared with TRBD1. The CDR3 consists of 15 residues. After removal of 3 bases from V and 4 bases from J, the junction contained 7 bases not matched to a gene. Germline CDR1 and CDR2: LNHDA and SQIVND (reference sequence).

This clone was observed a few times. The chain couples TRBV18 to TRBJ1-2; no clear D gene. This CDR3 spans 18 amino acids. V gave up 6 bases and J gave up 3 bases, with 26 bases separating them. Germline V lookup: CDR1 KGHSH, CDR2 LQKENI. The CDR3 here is CASSPQSDPGPGDYGYTF. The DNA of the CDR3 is TGTGCCAGCTCCCCCCAATCAGACCCAGGTCCGGGAGACTATGGCTACACCTTC.

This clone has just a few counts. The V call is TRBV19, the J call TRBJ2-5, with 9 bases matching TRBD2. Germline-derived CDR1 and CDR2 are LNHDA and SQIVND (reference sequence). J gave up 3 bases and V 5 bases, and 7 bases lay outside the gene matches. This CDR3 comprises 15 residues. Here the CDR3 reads CASSPLAGFEETQYF. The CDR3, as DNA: TGTGCCAGTAGTCCTCTAGCGGGATTTGAAGAGACCCAGTACTTC.

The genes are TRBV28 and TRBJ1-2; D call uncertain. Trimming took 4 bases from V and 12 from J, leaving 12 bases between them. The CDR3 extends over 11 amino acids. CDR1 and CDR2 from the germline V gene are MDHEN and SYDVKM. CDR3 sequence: CASSSMRFDTF. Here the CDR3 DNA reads TGTGCCAGCAGTTCTATGAGGTTCGACACCTTC.